The rows below give T cell receptor beta chains drawn from one sample of a study of molecular identifiers for immune sequencing clone quantification. MiXCR was run by TCRdb on the PCR reads, yielding one entry per CDR3 protein. The data show 62,000 or so distinct CDR3 sequences, around 18% seen once. Source material: naive CD8+ T cells from blood, with Jurkat cell RNA spiked in. All receptors come from a human donor in good health. Some libraries in this study had Jurkat cell RNA spiked in. The CDR3 runs from the conserved cysteine through the conserved F or W. Each record gives: J gene, D gene, clone size, V gene, CDR3 DNA, CDR3 protein. A D gene is named only where the DNA matches it firmly. Clone size is not always given. Where it is, it says once, few, many or a class for expanded clones.

TRBJ2-3 | - | many | TRBV7-9 | TGTGCCAGCTCCAGATTAGGGCCGCAGTATTTT | CASSRLGPQYF
TRBJ2-5 | - | many | TRBV5-4 | TGTGCCAGCAGCTCGGGAACTGAGACCCAGTACTTC | CASSSGTETQYF
TRBJ2-5 | - | many | TRBV20-1 | TGCAGTGCAGCCCCGAGTGCGGATCAAGAGACCCAGTACTTC | CSAAPSADQETQYF
TRBJ2-2 | - | many | TRBV30 | TGTGCCTGGAGTGCGGCGGCGGGCACCGGGGAGCTGTTTTTT | CAWSAAAGTGELFF
TRBJ2-1 | - | - | TRBV20-1 | TGCAGTGCTAGAACAGGCGGCTCCTACAATGAGCAGTCCTTC | CSARTGGSYNEQSF
TRBJ2-7 | - | many | TRBV21-1 | - | CASSEVGSGNYEQYF
TRBJ2-7 | - | many | TRBV27 | TGTGCCAGCAGTCACCCTGGATACGAGCAGTACTTC | CASSHPGYEQYF
TRBJ2-1 | - | - | TRBV12-5 | TGTGCTAGTGCCCCGCTAAGCTGCAATGAGCAGTTCTTC | CASAPLSCNEQFF
TRBJ2-7 | - | many | TRBV9 | TGTGCCAGCAGCGTAGATAGCAGTACCTACGAGCAGTACTTC | CASSVDSSTYEQYF
TRBJ1-2 | - | few | TRBV7-8 | TGTGCCAGCAGCTTAGCTCCCCCGACAGGAACTTATGGCTACACCTTC | CASSLAPPTGTYGYTF
TRBJ2-7 | - | many | TRBV4-2 | TGTGCCAGCAGCCCGGAGGTGTACTACGAGCAGTACTTC | CASSPEVYYEQYF
TRBJ2-3 | TRBD2 | many | TRBV6-5 | TGTGCCAGCAGTTACCAAGGACTAGCGTACCCAGATACGCAGTATTTT | CASSYQGLAYPDTQYF
TRBJ1-5 | - | many | TRBV2 | TGTGCCAGCAGTCTCCCTAGGCGGCAGGGCAATCAGCCCCAGCATTTT | CASSLPRRQGNQPQHF
TRBJ2-3 | - | many | TRBV6-5 | TGTGCCAGCAGTTTCGGAGATACGCAGTATTTT | CASSFGDTQYF
TRBJ2-7 | TRBD2 | many | TRBV29-1 | TGCAGCGCCCTACTAGCGGGGAGTCGCTACGAGCAGTACTTC | CSALLAGSRYEQYF
TRBJ2-5 | TRBD2 | many | TRBV4-2 | TGTGCCAGCAGCCAAGATGCGCCTAGCGGGAGTCTCGAGACCCAGTACTTC | CASSQDAPSGSLETQYF
TRBJ1-1 | - | few | TRBV7-8 | TGTGCCAGCAGTGAGCGGGGAGGGTACACTGAAGCTTTCTTT | CASSERGGYTEAFF
TRBJ2-7 | - | many | TRBV20-1 | TGCAGTGCTAGAATTAGCGAGGGCTACGAGCAGTACTTC | CSARISEGYEQYF